This entry concerns a single TCR beta chain. The antigen it binds to is not known. Qualities for individual bases were not recorded, and no much larger clone is one base off. The data are from a study of T cell changes during pregnancy in multiple sclerosis (dated by TCRdb to the late 2010s). Context from the whole study: In women with multiple sclerosis, the researchers looked at how the T cell repertoire shifted as pregnancy progressed.

Receptors were amplified or captured by the immunoSEQ multiplex PCR assay. TCRdb holds this immuneACCESS table with in-frame rearrangements only. Some clones are missing; in checked studies, unresolved V genes explain under half, and the rest has no known cause. For this sample the table gives tens of thousands of clones, of which around nine tenths were detected only once. 0.5% of the sample lies in the top ten. CDR1 and CDR2 were assigned from the germline V gene as MGHRA and YSYEKL. V and J are truncated by 1 base and 5 bases respectively, leaving an intervening sequence of 5 bases. Reading from cysteine to phenylalanine, the CDR3 counts 12 amino acids. The kept DNA is CDR3 alone, 36 bases in frame from the first base.

In this chain, TRBV4-1 is recombined with TRBJ2-5, and TRBD2 may be the D gene, going by 5 matching bases. Material: CD4+ T cells from peripheral blood mononuclear cells, obtained in the third trimester of pregnancy. The sequence was obtained from a female donor with multiple sclerosis, enrolled in a pregnancy study. Here the CDR3 is given as CASSQGGETQYF. The nucleotide sequence is TGCGCCAGCAGCCAAGGAGGGGAGACCCAGTACTTC.